This T cell receptor (beta chain) was recovered during a study of cytomegalovirus exposure and HLA in healthy donors. Study-level results: The study assumed roughly uniform donor sequencing depth for presence/absence analyses. There were reportedly fewer N-insertions in an Asian-associated ancestry cluster than the approximately 640-donor mean, in a later analysis.

PCR employed 60 Vbeta and 13 Jbeta primers. Clones were sequenced by immunoSEQ multiplex PCR, and TCRdb holds only the in-frame ones, with some missing. The table has some 200,000 clones, 70% to 90% seen once. This clone was picked up one time. Antigen: not known. V dropped 3 bases and J dropped 0 bases, with 8 bases sitting between them. The CDR3 length is 14 residues. The germline V gene encodes CDR1 MNHEY and CDR2 SVGAGI. The V and J genes are TRBV6-5 and TRBJ1-1; no definite D call. The sequence derives from a woman aged 30 to 39 in good health and CMV-seronegative. The source material was PBMCs. The CDR3 DNA reads TGTGCCAGCAGTTATTCGTCAGTGAACACTGAAGCTTTCTTT. Its protein product is CASSYSSVNTEAFF.